Shown below are 30 T cell receptor beta chains from a single sample sequenced in a study of cytomegalovirus exposure and HLA in healthy donors. The repertoire was sequenced with immunoSEQ multiplex PCR; TCRdb's copy has only in-frame clones and lacks some. The table records over 110,000 clones, more than 85% of them present only once. Material for sequencing was PBMCs. Receptors were obtained from a man aged 18 to 29 in good health and CMV-seropositive.

Only a few counts were recorded for this clone. CDR3 DNA: TGTGCCAGCAGTTACTCGCACAGGGACCACGAGCAGTACTTC. Encoded protein: CASSYSHRDHEQYF. The chain is built from TRBV6-5 and TRBJ2-7; D perhaps matches TRBD1 (6 bases). Trimming pared 0 bases from V and 5 bases from J, leaving 11 bases between. The CDR3 runs to 14 residues. CDR1 is MNHEY and CDR2 is SVGAGI in the germline V gene.

The chain has TRBV19 and TRBJ1-1; TRBD1 aligns across 7 bases. Germline loops: CDR1 LNHDA, CDR2 SQIVND (reference sequence). V dropped 6 bases and J dropped 2; count of bases not matched to a gene: 6. CDR3 length equals 14 residues. CDR3 in amino acids: CASRSGQRNTEAFF. The DNA for the CDR3 is TGTGCCAGTAGATCGGGACAGCGAAACACTGAAGCTTTCTTT. The full variable domain, completed using reference TRBV19 and TRBJ1-1, is DGGITQSPKYLFRKEGQNVTLSCEQNLNHDAMYWYRQDPGQGLRLIYYSQIVNDFQKGDIAEGYSVSREKKESFPLTVTSAQKNPTAFYLCASRSGQRNTEAFFGQGTRLTVV.

The gene calls are TRBV30 and TRBJ1-2, with D hard to call. Trimming stripped 2 bases from V and 4 bases from J, with 17 bases between. The CDR3 spans 15 residues. CDR1 and CDR2 (germline): GTSNPN, SVGIG (reference sequence). The CDR3 DNA reads TGTGCCTGGAGTCCCCCCGGACGGGAATTCTATGGCTACACCTTC. This codes for CAWSPPGREFYGYTF. The full variable domain, rest sourced from reference TRBV30 and TRBJ1-2, is SQTIHQWPATLVQPVGSPLSLECTVEGTSNPNLYWYRQAAGRGLQLLFYSVGIGQISSEVPQNLSASRPQDRQFILSSKKLLLSDSGFYLCAWSPPGREFYGYTFGSGTRLTVV.

This chain uses TRBV5-1 with TRBJ2-3; D is unresolved. CDR3 length: 14 amino acids. The V and J ends lost 4 bases and 1 base respectively, with 10 bases between them. The V gene's germline CDR1 is SGHRS and CDR2 YFSETQ. The CDR3 DNA is TGCGCCAGCAGCGCGGTCTCAGGCACAGATACGCAGTATTTT. Translating gives CASSAVSGTDTQYF.

V is TRBV10-3 and J is TRBJ2-1; D is perhaps TRBD2 (7 bases). This CDR3 is 15 amino acids long. V was trimmed by 3 bases and J by 6 bases, leaving 15 bases between them. The germline gives CDR1 ENHRY, CDR2 SYGVKD. In DNA form, the CDR3 reads TGTGCCATCAGTGAACCCCCACGGGGGGCCAATGAGCAGTTCTTC. This encodes CAISEPPRGANEQFF.

The V gene is TRBV2, the J gene TRBJ1-1; D unclear. Trimming removed 7 bases from V and 6 bases from J, with 15 bases in between. The germline gives CDR1 SNHLY, CDR2 FYNNEI. This CDR3 comprises 13 residues. The CDR3, as DNA: TGTGCCAGCACAGGCAGGTTCTTCTCTGAAGCTTTCTTT. Its protein is CASTGRFFSEAFF.

This clone was recorded many times. The rearrangement links TRBV7-8 to TRBJ2-7, with 7 bases aligning to TRBD1. Looked up from germline, CDR1 is SGHVS and CDR2 is FQNEAQ. The CDR3 spans 11 residues. Germline trimming cut 1 base from V and 13 bases from J; bases unmatched to any gene: 4. The CDR3 protein is CASSLEGTVYF. In DNA, the CDR3 is TGTGCCAGCAGCTTAGAGGGGACAGTTTACTTC. The entire variable domain, with the rest obtained from reference TRBV7-8 and TRBJ2-7, is as follows: GAGVSQSPRYKVAKRGQDVALRCDPISGHVSLFWYQQALGQGPEFLTYFQNEAQLDKSGLPSDRFFAERPEGSVSTLKIQRTQQEDSAVYLCASSLEGTVYFGPGTRLTVT.

The rearrangement uses TRBV2 and TRBJ2-3; 7 nucleotides match TRBD2. Germline CDR1 SNHLY, CDR2 FYNNEI. CDR3 length: 15 residues. J was trimmed by 2 bases and V by 4 bases; bases with no gene match: 6. CDR3 sequence (DNA): TGTGCCAGCAGTGGGGCGGGAGTTCACACAGATACGCAGTATTTT. Protein: CASSGAGVHTDTQYF.

V is TRBV10-3 and J is TRBJ1-2, with a weak D call TRBD1 (5 bases). The ends were cut back, 9 bases at V and 4 bases at J, with 15 bases in the middle. CDR3 length equals 13 residues. Germline assignment: CDR1 ENHRY and CDR2 SYGVKD. For the CDR3, the DNA is TGTGCCATATTAAGTACAGGCGCCTATGGCTACACCTTC. It codes for CAILSTGAYGYTF.

CDR3 nucleotides: TGCAGCGCAACTCCGGACAGGCTAAAGAGCGAGCAGTACTTC. Amino acids: CSATPDRLKSEQYF. This chain joins TRBV29-1 and TRBJ2-7; 7 bases line up with TRBD1. V shed 7 bases, J shed 6 bases, and the junction held 15 bases outside the gene matches. The CDR3 runs to 14 residues. Germline V gene lookup returns CDR1 SQVTM and CDR2 ANQGSEA.

The V and J genes are TRBV27 and TRBJ2-5; possibly TRBD1 for D (5 bases). Trimming cost V 1 base and J 5 bases, with 14 bases left between them. The CDR3 is 15 residues long. Germline values: CDR1 MNHEY, CDR2 SMNVEV (reference sequence). CDR3 region: CASSLWGIRSETQYF. The CDR3 nucleotides read TGTGCCAGCAGTTTATGGGGCATTAGGTCGGAGACCCAGTACTTC.

Regarding this clone: The identical CDR3 is also encoded by other nucleotide sequences in the sample. The V call is TRBV6-5, the J call TRBJ2-5, with D possibly TRBD2 on 5 matching bases. Germline values: CDR1 MNHEY, CDR2 SVGAGI. V was clipped by 2 bases and J by 2 bases, with 6 bases between them. The CDR3 has 13 amino acids. The CDR3 protein is CASSYRGQETQYF. The CDR3 coding sequence is TGTGCCAGCAGTTACCGGGGTCAAGAGACCCAGTACTTC.

About this clone: Other DNA variants within this sample encode the same CDR3. The chain carries TRBV5-1 and TRBJ2-1; 8 nucleotides agree with TRBD1. V lost 4 bases and J lost 1; bases outside the gene matches: 4. CDR3 length: 15 residues. Looked up from germline, CDR1 is SGHRS and CDR2 is YFSETQ. Here the CDR3 DNA reads TGCGCCAGCAGCCAGGGACAGGTATCCTACAATGAGCAGTTCTTC. It encodes CASSQGQVSYNEQFF.

This clone occurred a few times. The CDR3 spells CASRGTGDNQPQHF. CDR3 in DNA: TGTGCCAGCAGAGGAACAGGGGATAATCAGCCCCAGCATTTT. The rearrangement uses TRBV6-5 and TRBJ1-5; 7 bases match TRBD1. Per the germline V gene, CDR1 is MNHEY and CDR2 is SVGAGI. The junction had 6 bases not matched to a gene; V was cut back by 6 bases and J by 4 bases. The CDR3 loop spans 14 amino acids.

The rearrangement uses TRBV30 and TRBJ2-2, with D possibly being TRBD2 (6 bases). The CDR3 is 13 amino acids. V shed 0 bases and J shed 6 bases, with 8 bases lying between them. Per germline, CDR1 GTSNPN and CDR2 SVGIG (reference sequence). This CDR3 reads CAWSVASAGELFF. The CDR3 DNA sequence: TGTGCCTGGAGTGTTGCTAGCGCCGGGGAGCTGTTTTTT.

The chain employs TRBV5-1 and TRBJ1-3, with D unclear. The CDR3 is 17 residues long. With 2 bases removed from V and 0 bases from J, the gap between germline ends came to 15 bases. Germline V CDR1 and CDR2: SGHRS, YFSETQ. CDR3: CASSFSAGISSGNTIYF. The CDR3 coding sequence is TGCGCCAGCAGCTTTAGCGCAGGTATCTCCTCTGGAAACACCATATATTTT. The full variable domain, its missing parts supplied by reference TRBV5-1 and TRBJ1-3, is KAGVTQTPRYLIKTRGQQVTLSCSPISGHRSVSWYQQTPGQGLQFLFEYFSETQRNKGNFPGRFSGRQFSNSRSEMNVSTLELGDSALYLCASSFSAGISSGNTIYFGEGSWLTVV.

V gene TRBV7-9 combines with J gene TRBJ1-6; 7 bases match TRBD1. Per germline, CDR1 SEHNR and CDR2 FQNEAQ (reference sequence). The CDR3 loop spans 16 amino acids. The trim removed 4 bases at V and 4 bases at J, leaving 7 bases unmatched. In DNA form, the CDR3 reads TGTGCCAGCAGCTCTATTTCACAGGGGTATAATTCACCCCTCCACTTT. It is translated as CASSSISQGYNSPLHF.

J is TRBJ2-7 and V is TRBV7-8; TRBD2 matches 11 bases. The junction had 4 bases not matched to a gene; V was cut back by 3 bases and J by 6 bases. The germline CDR1 and CDR2 sequences are SGHVS and FQNEAQ. The CDR3 has 14 residues. The CDR3 here is CASSFLAGGSEQYF. DNA of the CDR3: TGTGCCAGCAGCTTTCTAGCGGGAGGAAGCGAGCAGTACTTC.

The CDR3 region has the DNA TGTGCCAGTAGGCAGGGCCCCGAAGCTTTCTTT. This codes for CASRQGPEAFF. The V gene is TRBV19, the J gene TRBJ1-1; D perhaps matches TRBD1 (5 bases). This CDR3 region has 11 residues. Germline loops: CDR1 LNHDA, CDR2 SQIVND (reference sequence). Trimming removed 6 bases from V and 8 bases from J, with 10 bases in between.

CDR3: CASKAGAETQYF. As DNA, the CDR3 is TGTGCCAGCAAGGCGGGGGCCGAGACCCAGTACTTC. The gene calls are TRBV6-6 and TRBJ2-5, with D possibly TRBD2 on 7 matching bases. The CDR3 loop spans 12 amino acids. The germline CDR1 and CDR2 sequences are MNHNY and SVGAGI (reference sequence). Trimming took off 7 bases at V and 5 bases at J, with 11 bases between the two ends.

The chain couples TRBV5-1 to TRBJ2-5; D is unclear. The ends were cut back, 0 bases at V and 3 bases at J, with 6 bases in the middle. The CDR3 spans 13 residues. The germline V gene encodes CDR1 SGHRS and CDR2 YFSETQ. In nucleotides, the CDR3 is TGCGCCAGCAGCTTGGGAGTGGAAGAGACCCAGTACTTC. This translates into CASSLGVEETQYF.

The chain combines TRBV30 with TRBJ2-7, with D hard to call. CDR1 GTSNPN and CDR2 SVGIG come from the germline V gene (reference sequence). Trimming took 0 bases from V and 4 from J, leaving 7 bases between them. The CDR3 contains 12 residues. CDR3 sequence (DNA): TGTGCCTGGAGTGTACACCCTTACGAGCAGTACTTC. Encoded protein: CAWSVHPYEQYF.

The chain recombines TRBV5-6 with TRBJ2-3, with 11 bases matching TRBD2. In germline, CDR1 is SGHDT, CDR2 YYEEEE. V lost 1 base, J lost 8 bases, and 6 bases stayed unmatched. The CDR3 is made up of 15 amino acids. Here the CDR3 DNA reads TGTGCCAGCAGCTTGACTAGCGGGAGTGCTGGTACGCAGTATTTT. This encodes CASSLTSGSAGTQYF.

This chain uses TRBV19 with TRBJ2-3; 9 bases map to TRBD2. CDR1 and CDR2 (germline): LNHDA, SQIVND (reference sequence). J was trimmed by 5 bases and V by 4 bases; bases with no gene match: 10. The CDR3 runs to 16 residues. The CDR3, as DNA: TGTGCCAGTAGTACCCCTGGACTAGCGCACGGAGATACGCAGTATTTT. Encoded protein: CASSTPGLAHGDTQYF.

V and J are TRBV11-2 and TRBJ2-5; 11 positions match TRBD2. The CDR3 has 18 residues. V lost 1 base to trimming and J lost 2 bases; unmatched junction nucleotides: 9. From germline, CDR1 is SGHAT and CDR2 FQNNGV. CDR3 in amino acids: CASSLATWTSGRQETQYF. The CDR3, as DNA: TGTGCCAGCAGCTTAGCTACGTGGACTAGCGGGCGTCAAGAGACCCAGTACTTC.

The chain is built from TRBV6-1 and TRBJ2-5; 9 nucleotides match TRBD2. The trim removed 3 bases at V and 4 bases at J, leaving 6 bases unmatched. CDR3 length: 15 amino acids. In germline, CDR1 is MNHNS, CDR2 SASEGT. The CDR3 loop is CASSEIAGERETQYF. As DNA, the CDR3 is TGTGCCAGCAGTGAGATAGCGGGAGAACGAGAGACCCAGTACTTC.

This sequence joins TRBV25-1 and TRBJ1-2, with D possibly matching TRBD1 (5 bases). The germline V gene has CDR1 MGHDK and CDR2 SYGVNS. The CDR3 extends over 12 amino acids. V lost 4 bases, J lost 6 bases, and 9 bases lay in between. The CDR3 loop is CASSARGDGYTF. CDR3 in DNA: TGTGCCAGCAGTGCCCGGGGGGATGGCTACACCTTC.

This clone was seen more than once but under ten times. This chain connects TRBV6-4 to TRBJ2-3; the D gene is possibly TRBD1 (5 bases). Germline CDR1 is MRHNA and CDR2 is SNTAGT. The CDR3 consists of 15 residues. Deletions cut 6 bases from V and 4 bases from J, with 17 bases between. The CDR3 reads CASSPGPGNPDTQYF. The DNA of the CDR3 is TGTGCCAGCAGCCCCGGGCCAGGGAATCCAGATACGCAGTATTTT.

CDR3 DNA sequence: TGTGCCAGCTCACCTTTGGCGGGGGGACTCACAGATACGCAGTATTTT. This encodes CASSPLAGGLTDTQYF. The V and J genes are TRBV18 and TRBJ2-3, with 8 bases aligning to TRBD2. CDR1 is KGHSH and CDR2 is LQKENI in the germline V gene. V was pared by 3 bases and J by 2 bases, with 7 bases of the junction left unmatched. This CDR3 region has 16 residues.

The chain is built from TRBV27 and TRBJ1-1, with 9 positions matching TRBD1. The CDR3 totals 14 residues. Trimming at V came to 3 bases and at J to 5 bases, leaving 4 bases not matched to a gene. Germline V gene lookup returns CDR1 MNHEY and CDR2 SMNVEV (reference sequence). The CDR3 DNA sequence: TGTGCCAGCAGTTTTACAGGGGGCTGGACTGAAGCTTTCTTT. Amino acid sequence: CASSFTGGWTEAFF.